These 21 T cell receptor beta chains originate from one sample sequenced in a study of T cell changes during pregnancy in multiple sclerosis. The repertoire was sequenced with immunoSEQ multiplex PCR; TCRdb's copy has only in-frame clones and lacks some. The repertoire consists of over 50,000 clones, with 85% to 90% occurring once and the leading ten covering approximately 5.3%. The sequencing input was peripheral blood from another person, used as feeder cells. The receptors come from a human donor whose cells served as feeder cells for cultures in a pregnancy study.

The rearrangement joins TRBV27 to TRBJ2-1; unclear D gene. Between the trimmed V and J ends, which lost 0 bases and 2 bases, there was a span of 2 bases. The CDR3 runs 13 residues. Looked up from germline, CDR1 is MNHEY and CDR2 is SMNVEV (reference sequence). The CDR3 reads CASSLSPYNEQFF. Here the CDR3 DNA reads TGTGCCAGCAGTTTATCCCCCTACAATGAGCAGTTCTTC.

This clone showed up just once. The rearrangement uses TRBV6-5 and TRBJ2-3, with unresolved D. The V gene's germline CDR1 is MNHEY and CDR2 SVGAGI. The CDR3 has 13 residues. Trimming removed 6 bases from V and 4 bases from J, with 11 bases in between. The DNA of the CDR3 is TGTGCCAGCAGGGGCTGGAGTCCAGATACGCAGTATTTT. Its translation is CASRGWSPDTQYF.

V is TRBV28 and J is TRBJ2-1, with 7 positions matching TRBD2. In germline, CDR1 is MDHEN, CDR2 SYDVKM. The trim removed 6 bases at V and 8 bases at J, leaving 4 bases unmatched. The CDR3 is 12 amino acids. CDR3 residues: CASSTTSDEQFF. Here the CDR3 DNA reads TGTGCCAGCAGCACAACTAGCGATGAGCAGTTCTTC.

This chain links TRBV2 with TRBJ1-2; 9 nucleotides line up with TRBD1. The CDR3 sequence is 13 residues long. Trimming removed 4 bases from V and 8 bases from J; junction bases left unmatched: 5. Germline V lookup: CDR1 SNHLY, CDR2 FYNNEI. The DNA for the CDR3 is TGTGCCAGCAGTGGAGGGACAGGGATAGGCTACACCTTC. It codes for CASSGGTGIGYTF.

V usage is TRBV5-4 and J usage is TRBJ1-2; 8 nucleotides match TRBD1. V shed 0 bases and J 6 bases; nucleotides not matched to a gene: 4. Germline V gene sequence: CDR1 SGHNT, CDR2 YYREEE (reference sequence). The CDR3 runs to 14 residues. Written as DNA, the CDR3 is TGTGCCAGCAGCTTGGGGACAGGGATCGATGGCTACACCTTC. This codes for CASSLGTGIDGYTF.

This clone is medium-sized. The chain uses TRBV19 and TRBJ2-7, with D tentatively TRBD2 (6 bases). Germline lookup yields CDR1 LNHDA and CDR2 SQIVND (reference sequence). V lost 5 bases to trimming and J lost 2 bases, with 16 bases between them. The CDR3 is 15 residues long. CDR3 protein: CASSGLEGTAYEQYF. CDR3 in DNA: TGTGCCAGTAGTGGCCTGGAGGGCACCGCCTACGAGCAGTACTTC.

CDR3 amino acids: CASSSPVIGDGTEAFF. In nucleotides, the CDR3 is TGTGCCAGCAGTTCGCCCGTCATCGGGGACGGCACTGAAGCTTTCTTT. The chain combines TRBV28 with TRBJ1-1; D perhaps matches TRBD1 (5 bases). CDR3 length equals 16 residues. V gave up 4 bases and J gave up 4 bases, with 19 bases separating them. CDR1 MDHEN and CDR2 SYDVKM come from the germline V gene.

The chain links TRBV7-2 to TRBJ2-6; the match to TRBD1 covers 9 bases. Germline trimming cut 6 bases from V and 0 bases from J; bases unmatched to any gene: 6. The CDR3 sequence is 17 residues long. Germline V gene sequence: CDR1 SGHTA, CDR2 FQGNSA. The CDR3 DNA sequence: TGTGCCAGCAGGGCCGGGACAGGGAGCTCTGGGGCCAACGTCCTGACTTTC. Encoded protein: CASRAGTGSSGANVLTF.

The chain joins TRBV6-1 to TRBJ1-2; 8 bases agree with TRBD1. The CDR3 length is 14 residues. J lost 4 bases, V lost 8 bases, and 9 bases had no gene match. Germline CDR1 reads MNHNS; CDR2 reads SASEGT. The CDR3: CASGRGQAIYGYTF. CDR3 sequence (DNA): TGTGCCAGCGGCCGGGGACAGGCGATCTATGGCTACACCTTC.

The chain employs TRBV2 and TRBJ2-3; no firm D call. Between the trimmed V and J ends, which lost 2 bases and 3 bases, there was a span of 12 bases. CDR1 and CDR2 (germline): SNHLY, FYNNEI. There are 15 residues in the CDR3. In nucleotides, the CDR3 is TGTGCCAGCAGTGAATACCTACCTTCAACAGATACGCAGTATTTT. Translation gives CASSEYLPSTDTQYF.

In DNA form, the CDR3 reads TGTGCCAGCAGCCCGTCGACAGCAAACACTGAAGCTTTCTTT. Its translation: CASSPSTANTEAFF. This chain connects TRBV7-3 to TRBJ1-1, with D possibly being TRBD1 (5 bases). Looked up from germline, CDR1 is SGHTA and CDR2 is FQGTGA. With 5 bases removed from V and 2 bases from J, the gap between germline ends came to 12 bases. The CDR3 contains 14 residues.

The V call is TRBV5-1, the J call TRBJ2-6; D not certain. From germline, CDR1 is SGHRS and CDR2 YFSETQ. Trimming left V 7 bases short and J 0 bases short, with 11 bases between. The CDR3 covers 15 residues. The CDR3 sequence: CASGPEVSGANVLTF. CDR3 nucleotides: TGCGCCAGCGGACCAGAGGTCTCTGGGGCCAACGTCCTGACTTTC.

The chain combines TRBV5-4 with TRBJ2-5; the D gene is possibly TRBD2 (7 bases). V lost 3 bases and J 5 bases, leaving 23 bases between the germline ends. CDR3 length equals 17 residues. In germline, CDR1 is SGHNT, CDR2 YYREEE (reference sequence). The CDR3 here is CASSSAKMGGGVETQYF. The CDR3 region has the DNA TGTGCCAGCAGCTCAGCAAAGATGGGGGGGGGCGTGGAGACCCAGTACTTC.

The rearrangement uses TRBV28 and TRBJ2-7, with 8 bases matching TRBD1. V was pared by 8 bases and J by 6 bases, with 9 bases of the junction left unmatched. The CDR3 contains 13 residues. CDR1 and CDR2 (germline): MDHEN, SYDVKM. The CDR3 bases are TGTGCCAGCCGACGGCAGGGGGCAGGCGAGCAGTACTTC. This encodes CASRRQGAGEQYF.

The chain recombines TRBV9 with TRBJ1-6, with no clear D. The germline CDR1 and CDR2 sequences are SGDLS and YYNGEE. V dropped 0 bases and J dropped 0 bases, with 7 bases sitting between them. The CDR3 is 16 amino acids. The CDR3 reads CASSVDAGSYNSPLHF. The CDR3 nucleotides read TGTGCCAGCAGCGTAGACGCGGGCTCCTATAATTCACCCCTCCACTTT.

The gene calls are TRBV4-2 and TRBJ2-7, with 9 bases identical to TRBD1. The V gene end was trimmed by 1 base and the J gene end by 4 bases; junction bases not matched to a gene: 5. Per germline, CDR1 LGHNA and CDR2 YNFKEQ. This CDR3 region has 15 residues. CDR3 DNA: TGTGCCAGCAGCCAAGCTGTACAGGGGGCTTACGAGCAGTACTTC. It encodes CASSQAVQGAYEQYF.

The chain is built from TRBV9 and TRBJ1-2, with 9 nucleotides matching TRBD1. The CDR3 consists of 14 residues. Per germline, CDR1 SGDLS and CDR2 YYNGEE. The ends lost 4 bases at V and 3 bases at J; junction bases unmatched: 4. CDR3 region: CASSYRTGDYGYTF. Here the CDR3 DNA reads TGTGCCAGCAGCTATAGGACAGGGGACTATGGCTACACCTTC.

This clone was seen once. The rearrangement links TRBV9 to TRBJ1-1; D perhaps matches TRBD1 (5 bases). CDR1 is SGDLS, CDR2 YYNGEE, per germline. The CDR3 sequence is 12 residues long. Between the trimmed V and J ends, which lost 10 bases and 1 base, there was a span of 11 bases. CDR3 DNA sequence: TGTGCCTCCTCGGGGGGGAACACTGAAGCTTTCTTT. Protein product: CASSGGNTEAFF. The full variable domain, with the rest looked up from reference TRBV9 and TRBJ1-1, is DSGVTQTPKHLITATGQRVTLRCSPRSGDLSVYWYQQSLDQGLQFLIQYYNGEERAKGNILERFSAQQFPDLHSELNLSSLELGDSALYFCASSGGNTEAFFGQGTRLTVV.

The table lists this clone with a count of one. V and J are TRBV6-6 and TRBJ2-7; 7 bases align to TRBD2. The V and J ends lost 8 bases and 3 bases, in that order; junction bases with no gene match: 10. The V gene's germline CDR1 is MNHNY and CDR2 SVGAGI (reference sequence). The CDR3 spans 14 residues. CDR3 protein: CASQGGLGVYEQYF. DNA for the CDR3: TGTGCCAGCCAAGGAGGACTAGGTGTCTACGAGCAGTACTTC.

The chain employs TRBV19 and TRBJ2-2, with TRBD2 identical over 8 bases. CDR3 size: 16 residues. V gave up 7 bases and J gave up 6 bases; unmatched junction bases: 13. The germline V gene encodes CDR1 LNHDA and CDR2 SQIVND (reference sequence). CDR3 sequence reads: CASKGINSGKSGELFF. CDR3 DNA sequence: TGTGCCAGTAAGGGTATTAATAGCGGGAAGTCCGGGGAGCTGTTTTTT. Together with reference TRBV19 and TRBJ2-2, the CDR3 gives the full variable domain: DGGITQSPKYLFRKEGQNVTLSCEQNLNHDAMYWYRQDPGQGLRLIYYSQIVNDFQKGDIAEGYSVSREKKESFPLTVTSAQKNPTAFYLCASKGINSGKSGELFFGEGSRLTVL.

The J gene is TRBJ1-4, the V gene TRBV28, with D possibly TRBD1 on 5 matching bases. The V and J ends lost 7 bases and 7 bases respectively, with 13 bases between them. The germline V gene has CDR1 MDHEN and CDR2 SYDVKM. The CDR3 is 13 residues long. The CDR3 DNA is TGTGCCAGCACCGGCGGGGGAATTGAAAAACTGTTTTTT. Amino acids: CASTGGGIEKLFF. The full variable domain, its missing parts supplied by reference TRBV28 and TRBJ1-4, is DVKVTQSSRYLVKRTGEKVFLECVQDMDHENMFWYRQDPGLGLRLIYFSYDVKMKEKGDIPEGYSVSREKKERFSLILESASTNQTSMYLCASTGGGIEKLFFGSGTQLSVL.